The table lists the clone carrying this T cell receptor beta chain with a count of one. The data stem from a study of cytomegalovirus exposure and HLA in healthy donors. The CDR3 covers 15 residues. The V gene lost 3 bases and the J gene lost 7 bases, with 15 bases spanning the gap. CDR1 is MDHEN, CDR2 SYDVKM, per germline. PCR primers comprised 60 Vbeta and 13 Jbeta primers. TCRdb's copy holds only in-frame clones and misses some; the assay was immunoSEQ multiplex PCR. The sample records more than 100,000 clones, approximately 87% being singletons. Sequenced: PBMCs. This sequence originates from a man aged 35-49 years in good health and CMV-seronegative. The chain carries TRBV28 and TRBJ1-4; D might be TRBD1 (5 bases). CDR3 coding DNA: TGTGCCAGCAGTTTGTTGGGACTGGGAGGTGAAAAACTGTTTTTT. This encodes CASSLLGLGGEKLFF.